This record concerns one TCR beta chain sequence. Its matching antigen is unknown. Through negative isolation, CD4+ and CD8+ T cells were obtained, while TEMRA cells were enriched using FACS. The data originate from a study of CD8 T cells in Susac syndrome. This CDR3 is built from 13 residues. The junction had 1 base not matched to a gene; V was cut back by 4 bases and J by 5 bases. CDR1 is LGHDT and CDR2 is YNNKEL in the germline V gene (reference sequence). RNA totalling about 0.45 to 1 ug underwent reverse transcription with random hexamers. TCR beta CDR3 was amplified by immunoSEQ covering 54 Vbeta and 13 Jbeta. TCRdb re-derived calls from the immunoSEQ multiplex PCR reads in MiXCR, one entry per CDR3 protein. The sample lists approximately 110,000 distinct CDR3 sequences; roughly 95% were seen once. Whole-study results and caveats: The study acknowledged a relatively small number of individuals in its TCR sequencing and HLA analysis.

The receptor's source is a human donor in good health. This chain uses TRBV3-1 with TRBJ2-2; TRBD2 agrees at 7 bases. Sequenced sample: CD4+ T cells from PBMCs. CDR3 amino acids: CASSPGLTGELFF. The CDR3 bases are TGTGCCAGCAGCCCGGGACTAACCGGGGAGCTGTTTTTT.